These 19 T cell receptor beta chains came from one sample sequenced in a study of cytomegalovirus exposure and HLA in healthy donors. Primers for the PCR totalled 60 Vbeta and 13 Jbeta. Method: immunoSEQ multiplex PCR; TCRdb's copy keeps in-frame clones and lacks some. The sample consists of over 100,000 clones, nearly 80% of them appearing once. The sample taken for sequencing was PBMCs. These receptors came from a male donor in good health and CMV-seronegative.

The chain couples TRBV9 to TRBJ2-3, with 7 bases aligning to TRBD1. This CDR3 is built from 15 residues. V shed 3 bases, J shed 3 bases, and the junction held 7 bases outside the gene matches. CDR1 SGDLS and CDR2 YYNGEE come from the germline V gene. The CDR3 protein is CASSEGALGTDTQYF. For the CDR3, the DNA is TGTGCCAGCAGCGAGGGGGCCCTTGGAACAGATACGCAGTATTTT.

The chain is built from TRBV30 and TRBJ2-1; D not resolved. The CDR3 runs 15 residues. The germline gives CDR1 GTSNPN, CDR2 SVGIG (reference sequence). V was cut by 0 bases and J by 0 bases, with 9 bases left in between. The CDR3 reads CAWSVGAASYNEQFF. Written as DNA, the CDR3 is TGTGCCTGGAGTGTAGGCGCGGCCTCCTACAATGAGCAGTTCTTC.

This chain connects TRBV6-1 to TRBJ2-4, with D possibly TRBD2 on 6 matching bases. The CDR3 spans 11 residues. Germline loops: CDR1 MNHNS, CDR2 SASEGT. V dropped 4 bases and J dropped 8 bases, with 6 bases sitting between them. The DNA for the CDR3 is TGTGCCAGCAGTGGGGAGGACATTCAGTACTTC. It specifies CASSGEDIQYF.

V is TRBV30 and J is TRBJ2-7, with TRBD2 matching over 7 bases. Looked up from germline, CDR1 is GTSNPN and CDR2 is SVGIG (reference sequence). The CDR3 sequence is 13 residues long. Trimming cost V 3 bases and J 2 bases; bases outside gene matches: 4. The CDR3 sequence: CAWRSGGTYEQYF. As DNA, the CDR3 is TGTGCCTGGAGATCGGGGGGAACCTACGAGCAGTACTTC.

CDR3 residues: CASSLVAGAQETQYF. The CDR3 region has the DNA TGTGCCAGCAGCTTAGTAGCGGGGGCACAAGAGACCCAGTACTTC. The chain couples TRBV7-2 to TRBJ2-5, with TRBD2 matching over 9 bases. Trimming took 1 base from V and 2 from J; bases not matched to a gene: 2. Germline CDR1 reads SGHTA; CDR2 reads FQGNSA. This CDR3 has 15 amino acids.

The gene calls are TRBV7-9 and TRBJ1-5; D not resolved. The V gene lost 1 base and the J gene lost 5 bases, with 15 bases spanning the gap. Looked up from germline, CDR1 is SEHNR and CDR2 is FQNEAQ (reference sequence). The CDR3 runs 16 residues. CDR3 in DNA: TGTGCCAGCAGCTTAGTCCTCGCAGGTACACATCAGCCCCAGCATTTT. Its translation: CASSLVLAGTHQPQHF.

This rearrangement joins TRBV10-3 to TRBJ1-2; D not certain. Germline assignment: CDR1 ENHRY and CDR2 SYGVKD. The CDR3 runs 14 residues. Deletions cut 0 bases from V and 9 bases from J, with 14 bases between. The CDR3 bases are TGTGCCATCAGTGAGTCTAAAAGGGAGAAACGCTACACCTTC. Protein: CAISESKREKRYTF.

This chain links TRBV27 with TRBJ2-7; 7 positions agree with TRBD1. The CDR3 has 15 residues. Per germline, CDR1 MNHEY and CDR2 SMNVEV (reference sequence). V lost 5 bases and J lost 3; bases outside the gene matches: 10. The CDR3 region is CASSKTGATYYEQYF. The CDR3, as DNA: TGTGCCAGCAGTAAAACAGGGGCCACCTACTACGAGCAGTACTTC.

The rearrangement uses TRBV6-5 and TRBJ2-5, with 7 positions matching TRBD1. V trimming: 6 bases; J trimming: 2 bases; junction bases outside the gene matches: 3. The length of the CDR3 is 13 residues. Per germline, CDR1 MNHEY and CDR2 SVGAGI. CDR3 region: CASSRDRQETQYF. CDR3 DNA sequence: TGTGCCAGCAGCCGGGACAGACAAGAGACCCAGTACTTC.

The chain couples TRBV13 to TRBJ1-1, with 10 nucleotides matching TRBD1. Germline CDR1 and CDR2: PRHDT and FYEKMQ (reference sequence). The CDR3 runs 17 residues. Trimming at V came to 5 bases and at J to 1 base, leaving 10 bases not matched to a gene. The CDR3 region has the DNA TGTGCCAGCAGCGTGGGACAGGGGACACTCTGGAACACTGAAGCTTTCTTT. This translates into CASSVGQGTLWNTEAFF.

CDR3 sequence reads: CASSRETGSYGYTF. CDR3 nucleotides: TGTGCCAGCAGCCGAGAGACAGGGTCCTATGGCTACACCTTC. This chain joins TRBV6-6 and TRBJ1-2, with TRBD1 matching over 7 bases. The ends lost 6 bases at V and 4 bases at J; junction bases unmatched: 8. The CDR3 sequence is 14 residues long. Germline lookup yields CDR1 MNHNY and CDR2 SVGAGI (reference sequence).

The V gene is TRBV13, the J gene TRBJ2-3, with D maybe TRBD1 (5 bases). Trimming took off 5 bases at V and 2 bases at J, with 17 bases between the two ends. Germline CDR1 reads PRHDT; CDR2 reads FYEKMQ (reference sequence). There are 16 residues in the CDR3. The CDR3 nucleotides are TGTGCCAGCAGCCCGACAGTCTCTCGAAACACAGATACGCAGTATTTT. It specifies CASSPTVSRNTDTQYF.

The rearrangement links TRBV7-2 to TRBJ2-2; 13 nucleotides align to TRBD2. Germline-derived CDR1 and CDR2 are SGHTA and FQGNSA. V trimming: 5 bases; J trimming: 5 bases; junction bases outside the gene matches: 2. CDR3 length: 15 amino acids. CDR3 sequence: CASSLGLAGTGELFF. Here the CDR3 DNA reads TGTGCCAGCAGCCTGGGACTAGCGGGGACCGGGGAGCTGTTTTTT.

This chain links TRBV19 with TRBJ2-5; a weak D match, TRBD1 (6 bases). Trimming pared 3 bases from V and 5 bases from J, leaving 22 bases between. The CDR3 runs to 17 residues. Germline V gives CDR1 LNHDA, CDR2 SQIVND (reference sequence). The CDR3 loop reads CASSIRAGAVRWETQYF. The CDR3 DNA sequence: TGTGCCAGTAGTATTAGGGCAGGGGCGGTGCGTTGGGAGACCCAGTACTTC.

This clone appeared a single time. The chain recombines TRBV29-1 with TRBJ2-7; D is possibly TRBD2 (6 bases). This CDR3 has 14 residues. V lost 3 bases to trimming and J lost 9 bases, with 21 bases between them. Germline V gene sequence: CDR1 SQVTM, CDR2 ANQGSEA. This CDR3 reads CSVEGTPLGAGQYF. The CDR3 DNA reads as TGCAGCGTTGAGGGGACTCCTTTAGGAGCCGGGCAGTACTTC.

The sample holds one count of this clone. This chain links TRBV9 with TRBJ2-1, with a weak D call TRBD2 (6 bases). The germline CDR1 and CDR2 sequences are SGDLS and YYNGEE. The length of the CDR3 is 14 residues. Deletions cut 7 bases from V and 0 bases from J, with 11 bases between. CDR3 loop: CASDRGTSYNEQFF. In DNA, the CDR3 is TGTGCCAGCGACCGGGGGACCTCCTACAATGAGCAGTTCTTC. Full variable domain (rest looked up from reference TRBV9 and TRBJ2-1): DSGVTQTPKHLITATGQRVTLRCSPRSGDLSVYWYQQSLDQGLQFLIQYYNGEERAKGNILERFSAQQFPDLHSELNLSSLELGDSALYFCASDRGTSYNEQFFGPGTRLTVL.

The chain combines TRBV9 with TRBJ1-5; D is unclear. V gave up 4 bases and J gave up 4 bases, with 6 bases separating them. This CDR3 has 12 amino acids. The germline V gene has CDR1 SGDLS and CDR2 YYNGEE. CDR3 residues: CASSTKNQPQHF. As DNA, the CDR3 is TGTGCCAGCAGCACAAAGAATCAGCCCCAGCATTTT.

V gene TRBV18 combines with J gene TRBJ1-1; perhaps TRBD1 as D (5 bases). CDR3 length equals 13 residues. Germline V lookup: CDR1 KGHSH, CDR2 LQKENI. The V and J ends lost 3 bases and 1 base respectively, with 6 bases between them. The DNA for the CDR3 is TGTGCCAGCTCACCGACAGAGAACACTGAAGCTTTCTTT. Translating it yields CASSPTENTEAFF.

The chain recombines TRBV5-6 with TRBJ1-1; D ambiguous. CDR1 and CDR2 (germline): SGHDT, YYEEEE. This CDR3 contains 12 residues. Trimming pared 2 bases from V and 7 bases from J, leaving 9 bases between. The CDR3 loop reads CASSFRLIEAFF. CDR3 nucleotides: TGTGCCAGCAGCTTTAGACTGATTGAAGCTTTCTTT. Full variable domain (missing parts from reference TRBV5-6 and TRBJ1-1): DAGVTQSPTHLIKTRGQQVTLRCSPKSGHDTVSWYQQALGQGPQFIFQYYEEEERQRGNFPDRFSGHQFPNYSSELNVNALLLGDSALYLCASSFRLIEAFFGQGTRLTVV.